One sample yielded the 8 T cell receptor beta chains listed below, sequenced in a study of shared clonotypes between healthy human individuals. Assay used: immunoSEQ multiplex PCR; TCRdb lists only in-frame clones, some missing. The repertoire consists of 2 million to 2.5 million clones, with about 92% occurring once and the leading ten covering approximately 0.4%. Sequencing input: naive CD4+ T cells from PBMCs. Subset here: CD45RA+ positively selected. These receptors all stem from a man aged 18 to 35 in good health. Some clones in this sample may be carry-over from other donors' samples.

This clone was found once. The V gene is TRBV7-3, the J gene TRBJ1-2; TRBD1 aligns across 7 bases. The CDR3 runs 12 residues. The germline V gene has CDR1 SGHTA and CDR2 FQGTGA. V was clipped by 5 bases and J by 6 bases; unmatched bases: 3. The CDR3 coding sequence is TGTGCCAGCAGCCCTACAGGGGATGGCTACACCTTC. It is translated as CASSPTGDGYTF.

This rearrangement joins TRBV7-9 to TRBJ2-1; D gene uncertain. The CDR3 length is 19 residues. V lost 3 bases and J 0 bases, leaving 21 bases between the germline ends. Germline V CDR1 and CDR2: SEHNR, FQNEAQ (reference sequence). DNA for the CDR3: TGTGCCAGCAGCTTCGGCTCCTTAGAATCCGGCCTCTCCTACAATGAGCAGTTCTTC. The encoded protein is CASSFGSLESGLSYNEQFF.

The chain couples TRBV6-4 to TRBJ2-7, with D possibly matching TRBD2 (5 bases). Trimming stripped 7 bases from V and 0 bases from J, with 16 bases between. This CDR3 region has 15 residues. Germline values: CDR1 MRHNA, CDR2 SNTAGT. The CDR3: CASTRRRQSSYEQYF. In DNA, the CDR3 is TGTGCCAGCACTAGGAGGCGGCAGAGCTCCTACGAGCAGTACTTC.

The chain links TRBV9 to TRBJ1-5, with 7 bases matching TRBD1. The CDR3 is 18 residues long. CDR1 is SGDLS and CDR2 is YYNGEE in the germline V gene. Trimming at V came to 3 bases and at J to 0 bases, leaving 12 bases not matched to a gene. The CDR3 nucleotides read TGTGCCAGCAGCGGCCACGTTAACAGGGGATTTAGCAATCAGCCCCAGCATTTT. Amino acid sequence: CASSGHVNRGFSNQPQHF.

On this clone: This sample also contains other DNA sequences that code for the same CDR3. The J gene is TRBJ2-3, the V gene TRBV2; 7 bases line up with TRBD2. J gave up 0 bases and V 4 bases, and 4 bases lay outside the gene matches. This CDR3 is built from 15 residues. In germline, CDR1 is SNHLY, CDR2 FYNNEI. The CDR3 DNA is TGTGCCAGCAGTGGTCTAGCGGCGAGCACAGATACGCAGTATTTT. Translation gives CASSGLAASTDTQYF. Variable domain in full (rest from reference TRBV2 and TRBJ2-3): EPEVTQTPSHQVTQMGQEVILRCVPISNHLYFYWYRQILGQKVEFLVSFYNNEISEKSEIFDDQFSVERPDGSNFTLKIRSTKLEDSAMYFCASSGLAASTDTQYFGPGTRLTVL.

The chain recombines TRBV2 with TRBJ2-7; 10 positions match TRBD1. The CDR3 has 14 residues. Germline V gene data show CDR1 as SNHLY and CDR2 as FYNNEI. The ends lost 7 bases at V and 5 bases at J; junction bases unmatched: 8. The CDR3: CASIWDRGFDEQYF. The CDR3 coding sequence is TGTGCCAGCATTTGGGACAGGGGTTTCGACGAGCAGTACTTC. Variable domain in full (rest from reference TRBV2 and TRBJ2-7): EPEVTQTPSHQVTQMGQEVILRCVPISNHLYFYWYRQILGQKVEFLVSFYNNEISEKSEIFDDQFSVERPDGSNFTLKIRSTKLEDSAMYFCASIWDRGFDEQYFGPGTRLTVT.

The V gene is TRBV4-3, the J gene TRBJ1-1; D not resolved. CDR1 and CDR2 (germline): LGHNA, YSLEER. CDR3 length: 15 amino acids. Deletions cut 0 bases from V and 4 bases from J, with 12 bases between. This chain's CDR3 is CASSQETLLGTEAFF. The CDR3 DNA reads TGCGCCAGCAGCCAAGAGACCCTCCTAGGCACTGAAGCTTTCTTT.

The genes are TRBV15 and TRBJ1-3; D is ambiguous. Germline assignment: CDR1 LNHNV and CDR2 YYDKDF (reference sequence). This CDR3 contains 14 residues. Trimming shortened V by 2 bases and J by 4 bases, and 9 bases separated the two germline ends. CDR3 sequence reads: CATSRLGSGNTIYF. CDR3 bases: TGTGCCACCAGCAGATTGGGGTCGGGAAACACCATATATTTT.